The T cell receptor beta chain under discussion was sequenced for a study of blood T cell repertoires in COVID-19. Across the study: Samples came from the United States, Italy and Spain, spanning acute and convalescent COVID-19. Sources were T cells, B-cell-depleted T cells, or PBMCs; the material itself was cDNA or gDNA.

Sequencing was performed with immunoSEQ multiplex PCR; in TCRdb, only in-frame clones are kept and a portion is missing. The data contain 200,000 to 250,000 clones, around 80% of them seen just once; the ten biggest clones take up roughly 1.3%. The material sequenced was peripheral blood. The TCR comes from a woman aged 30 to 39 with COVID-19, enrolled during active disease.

The DNA for the CDR3 is TGTGCCAGTAGTCCTCAACTAGCGATCTCCGGGGAGCTGTTTTTT. Protein product: CASSPQLAISGELFF. The chain has TRBV19 and TRBJ2-2; TRBD2 matches 7 bases. Germline trimming cut 5 bases from V and 6 bases from J; bases unmatched to any gene: 9. Germline lookup yields CDR1 LNHDA and CDR2 SQIVND (reference sequence). The CDR3 has 15 residues.